The present T cell receptor beta chain was sequenced within a study of T-cell reconstitution after alpha-beta-depleted transplantation in children. V lost 2 bases to trimming and J lost 9 bases; unmatched junction nucleotides: 10. Germline CDR1 SGHVS, CDR2 FQNEAQ. The CDR3 is made up of 14 amino acids. This clonotype was seen ten or more times. Its antigen is not identified. The authors prepared the TCRbeta library with unique molecular identifiers. MiXCR was run by TCRdb on the PCR reads, yielding one entry per CDR3 protein. The table has 200,000 to 250,000 distinct CDR3 sequences, roughly 7.1% seen once. Findings of the study overall: The study reportedly traced alpha-beta T cells about two months after transplant to several hundred expanded graft clones. Surviving recipient T cells and intrathymic progenitors accounted for some patients' high TCRbeta diversity at day 60. Diversity and T-cell counts at one year after transplant derived mostly from new T cells.

Specimen: PBMCs, collected before TCRalphabeta/CD19-depleted stem cell transplant. V usage is TRBV7-8 and J usage is TRBJ2-7, with 7 bases aligning to TRBD2. The receptor was isolated from a boy between 2 and 10 years old with acute lymphoblastic leukemia, due to receive a stem cell transplant. CDR3 nucleotides: TGTGCCAGCAGCTTAATGGGACGGGGAGGGTTGCAGTACTTC. This sequence encodes CASSLMGRGGLQYF.